The 8 T cell receptor beta chains below all came from one sample that was sequenced in a study of T cell responses to AZD1222 COVID-19 vaccine. Sequencing used immunoSEQ multiplex PCR; TCRdb keeps in-frame clones, though not all of them. The sample consists of more than 50,000 clones, about 87% of them appearing once. The sequenced sample was peripheral blood, obtained on day 0 of AZD1222 vaccination. The source is an adult in good health.

This chain uses TRBV3-1 (or the pseudogene TRBV3-2) with TRBJ1-4, with unresolved D. Germline CDR1 LGHDT, CDR2 YNNKEL (reference sequence). Trimming removed 6 bases at V and 4 bases at J, with 6 bases between. The CDR3 consists of 12 residues. CDR3 loop: CASSRLNEKLFF. CDR3 DNA sequence: TGTGCCAGCAGTCGTCTTAATGAAAAACTGTTTTTT.

This clone showed up just once. The rearrangement uses TRBV29-1 and TRBJ1-1; 7 nucleotides agree with TRBD1. Germline values: CDR1 SQVTM, CDR2 ANQGSEA. This CDR3 has 15 residues. V lost 6 bases, J lost 4 bases, and 14 bases stayed unmatched. CDR3: CSVEAGTATRTEAFF. Written as DNA, the CDR3 is TGCAGCGTCGAGGCCGGGACAGCAACCCGCACTGAAGCTTTCTTT.

The V and J genes are TRBV11-2 and TRBJ2-7; a weak D match, TRBD2 (8 bases). Germline loops: CDR1 SGHAT, CDR2 FQNNGV. The V end lost 1 base, the J end lost 6 bases, and 16 bases lay between the germline ends. This CDR3 is built from 15 residues. CDR3 DNA sequence: TGTGCCAGCAGCTTAGCGGGGGGGACAGCCAGCGAGCAGTACTTC. As protein: CASSLAGGTASEQYF.

This clone was found once. This chain connects TRBV5-1 to TRBJ2-3, with a possible D match to TRBD1 (6 bases). Trimming took off 0 bases at V and 6 bases at J, with 14 bases between the two ends. Germline lookup yields CDR1 SGHRS and CDR2 YFSETQ. This CDR3 region has 15 residues. The CDR3 spells CASSLEVGAGDTQYF. The CDR3 nucleotides read TGCGCCAGCAGCTTGGAAGTGGGGGCTGGGGATACGCAGTATTTT.

The chain carries TRBV2 and TRBJ1-6; TRBD1 aligns across 7 bases. Trimming cost V 4 bases and J 0 bases; bases outside gene matches: 6. The CDR3 totals 17 residues. Per the germline V gene, CDR1 is SNHLY and CDR2 is FYNNEI. CDR3 nucleotides: TGTGCCAGCAGTGGGGGGGGACAGAGCTCCTATAATTCACCCCTCCACTTT. This codes for CASSGGGQSSYNSPLHF.

V is TRBV20-1 and J is TRBJ1-2; D remains unclear. V lost 5 bases to trimming and J lost 6 bases, with 10 bases between them. CDR1 is DFQATT and CDR2 is SNEGSKA in the germline V gene (reference sequence). The CDR3 runs 11 residues. This CDR3 reads CSALPTDGYTF. For the CDR3, the DNA is TGCAGTGCTCTCCCGACGGATGGCTACACCTTC.

The CDR3: CASSPYVAGAAYEQYF. The CDR3 nucleotides are TGTGCCAGCAGCCCTTACGTAGCGGGGGCAGCCTACGAGCAGTACTTC. The rearrangement links TRBV5-8 to TRBJ2-7, with 9 bases that match TRBD2. From germline, CDR1 is SGHTS and CDR2 YDEGEE. V was pared by 4 bases and J by 2 bases, with 10 bases of the junction left unmatched. The CDR3 sequence is 16 residues long.

V and J are TRBV2 and TRBJ2-1, with 16 bases identical to TRBD2. The germline V gene has CDR1 SNHLY and CDR2 FYNNEI. CDR3 length: 16 residues. J lost 8 bases, V lost 6 bases, and 7 bases had no gene match. CDR3 amino acids: CASSGTSGGVNHEQFF. CDR3 in DNA: TGTGCCAGCAGCGGGACTAGCGGGGGGGTGAACCATGAGCAGTTCTTC.